Listed below are T cell receptor beta chains from one sample, sequenced in a study of cytomegalovirus exposure and HLA in healthy donors. Using immunoSEQ multiplex PCR, the repertoire was profiled, and TCRdb retains in-frame clones only, with some absent. The data show 95,000 to 150,000 clones, with over 65% seen just once and more than 3% held by the top ten. Material for sequencing was PBMCs. These receptors were taken from a man younger than 40 in good health and CMV-seronegative. Both conserved end residues are part of each CDR3. A D gene is named only where the DNA matches it firmly. A clone size is listed for some rows: how often the clone was seen (once, few, many), or a class if it is expanded.

cdr3_nt	cdr3_aa	d_call	clone_size	v_call	j_call
TGTGCCAGCAGCTCTTACACAGGTCCTAATTCACCCCTCCACTTT	CASSSYTGPNSPLHF	-	-	TRBV7-6	TRBJ1-6
TGTGCCAGCAGCTTAGGGGGACAGGGTTACACCGGGGAGCTGTTTTTT	CASSLGGQGYTGELFF	TRBD1	-	TRBV7-6	TRBJ2-2
TGTGCCAGCAGCCAGGGAGGGCACACTGAAGCTTTCTTT	CASSQGGHTEAFF	-	few	TRBV6-5	TRBJ1-1
TGCACCAGCAGCTTGGTGCCAGGTGTCATCTATGGCTACACCTTC	CTSSLVPGVIYGYTF	-	-	TRBV5-1	TRBJ1-2
TGTGCCACCAGCCCCCTGGAGGGTAAATCCTACGAGCAGTACTTC	CATSPLEGKSYEQYF	-	few	TRBV15	TRBJ2-7
TGTGCCAGCAGTTTGGGGCAGGGAAACACCGGGGAGCTGTTTTTT	CASSLGQGNTGELFF	-	-	TRBV28	TRBJ2-2
TGCGCCAGCAGCCAAGATACAGGGGGCGGGGGCACTGAAGCTTTCTTT	CASSQDTGGGGTEAFF	TRBD1	-	TRBV4-3	TRBJ1-1
TGTGCCAGCAGCCGAGCCTCTGGAAACACCATATATTTT	CASSRASGNTIYF	-	-	TRBV28	TRBJ1-3
TGTGCCAGCAGTGCCCCCGGGAGACGGAATGGAAACACCATATATTTT	CASSAPGRRNGNTIYF	-	-	TRBV28	TRBJ1-3
TGTGCCAGCATTCGCGACAGAAGGAACACTGAAGCTTTCTTT	CASIRDRRNTEAFF	-	few	TRBV5-6	TRBJ1-1
TGCGCCAGCAGCTTAGGACAATCTGGAAACACCATATATTTT	CASSLGQSGNTIYF	-	few	TRBV5-1	TRBJ1-3
TGTGCCAGCAGCTTAAACGGGGACAATCAGCCCCAGCATTTT	CASSLNGDNQPQHF	-	-	TRBV7-6	TRBJ1-5
TGTGCCAGCAGTGCTAGCTCCTATAATTCACCCCTCCACTTT	CASSASSYNSPLHF	-	-	TRBV6-4	TRBJ1-6
TGTGCCAGCAGTTACTCGCACAGAATCACCGGGGAGCTGTTTTTT	CASSYSHRITGELFF	-	-	TRBV6-5	TRBJ2-2
TGTGCCAGCTCACGGTTTGGACAGGGTAAGGCCTCCTCCTACGAGCAGTACTTC	CASSRFGQGKASSYEQYF	TRBD1	-	TRBV18	TRBJ2-7
TGTGCCAGCAGCCCCTGGCGGGGGGAAACCCTGTACGAGCAGTACTTC	CASSPWRGETLYEQYF	TRBD2	few	TRBV6-6	TRBJ2-7
TGTTCCAGCAGCCCCGGGACAGACGAGCAGTACTTC	CSSSPGTDEQYF	TRBD1	-	TRBV7-9	TRBJ2-7
TGTGCCAGCAGCGTAGGACAGGGGATCTACAATGAGCAGTTCTTC	CASSVGQGIYNEQFF	TRBD1	-	TRBV9	TRBJ2-1
TGTGCCAGCAGTGATCACGGGGGGGTCACCACAGATACGCAGTATTTT	CASSDHGGVTTDTQYF	TRBD2	-	TRBV25-1	TRBJ2-3
TGCGCCAGCAGCTTGTTTCCGCAAGAGACCCAGTACTTC	CASSLFPQETQYF	-	few	TRBV5-1	TRBJ2-5
TGTGCCAGCAGAGTTCAGGGAGGCACTGAAGCTTTCTTT	CASRVQGGTEAFF	-	medium-sized	TRBV27	TRBJ1-1
TGTGCCATCAGTGAGTCAATGGTAGGGGGCACAGATACGCAGTATTTT	CAISESMVGGTDTQYF	-	-	TRBV10-3	TRBJ2-3
TGTGCCAGCAGCAATCAAGGTACAGGGGGCGAAAGGGCTCAGCCCCAGCATTTT	CASSNQGTGGERAQPQHF	TRBD1	-	TRBV5-5	TRBJ1-5
TGTGCCAGCAGCCCAAGTGGAGGCCATCAAATAGGCTACACCTTC	CASSPSGGHQIGYTF	-	-	TRBV9	TRBJ1-2
TGTGCCAGCAGTGGGGAGGGTGGCGGACGGCGGTTCTTC	CASSGEGGGRRFF	TRBD2	-	TRBV2	TRBJ2-1
TGTGCCATCAGTGCAAGCGGGGACAGGGTGCGGACTAATGAAAAACTGTTTTTT	CAISASGDRVRTNEKLFF	TRBD1	-	TRBV10-3	TRBJ1-4
TGTGCCAGCTCCGGGGAGAGCTCTGGGGCCAACGTCCTGACTTTC	CASSGESSGANVLTF	-	-	TRBV18	TRBJ2-6
TGTGCCAGCGGGCAGGGCCGCGAGACCCAGTACTTC	CASGQGRETQYF	-	-	TRBV7-2	TRBJ2-5
TGTGCCAGCAGCTTAAGCGGGAATGGCTACACCTTC	CASSLSGNGYTF	-	few	TRBV7-3	TRBJ1-2
TGTGCCAGCAGCCGCTTAGACAGGGGTCCCTTAAAGCCGACGGGGTATAGCTCCTACGAGCAGTACTTC	CASSRLDRGPLKPTGYSSYEQYF	TRBD1	-	TRBV4-2	TRBJ2-7
TGTGCCACCAGCAGAGATGAAGGGGGCTTCTACGAGCAGTACTTC	CATSRDEGGFYEQYF	TRBD1	-	TRBV15	TRBJ2-7
TGTGCCACTAAGACATACTATAATTCACCCCTCCACTTT	CATKTYYNSPLHF	-	-	TRBV6-1	TRBJ1-6
TGTGCCAGTACCAATTTACAAGCTAACTATGGCTACACCTTC	CASTNLQANYGYTF	-	-	TRBV19	TRBJ1-2
TGTGCCAGCAGTTTTCTTTCTTTAGGGACTAGGAGTAATGAGCAGTTCTTC	CASSFLSLGTRSNEQFF	TRBD2	-	TRBV28	TRBJ2-1
TGTGCCAGCAGAGAATTTACAGGGAGCAATCAGCCCCAGCATTTT	CASREFTGSNQPQHF	-	-	TRBV2	TRBJ1-5
TGTGCCAGCAGCTTAGGAGAGGGTAGCAATCAGCCCCAGCATTTT	CASSLGEGSNQPQHF	-	-	TRBV7-6	TRBJ1-5
TGTGCCAGCAGCGTGAGTCTGGGACAGGGGGTAACCTATGGCTACACCTTC	CASSVSLGQGVTYGYTF	TRBD1	-	TRBV9	TRBJ1-2
TGCGCCAGCAGTCACTACGACAGGGTTCCAGGCTACACCTTC	CASSHYDRVPGYTF	TRBD1	-	TRBV23-1	TRBJ1-2
TGTGCCAGCAGTGGGGGGGACAGGGGTTCCTACGAGCAGTACTTC	CASSGGDRGSYEQYF	TRBD1	-	TRBV6-5	TRBJ2-7
TGTGCCAGCAGTGCCCTCGCAGGGGGCACAAACACCGGGGAGCTGTTTTTT	CASSALAGGTNTGELFF	TRBD1	-	TRBV6-4	TRBJ2-2
TGTGCCACCAGCAGAGGTACGGGGTCGAACACCGGGGAGCTGTTTTTT	CATSRGTGSNTGELFF	-	-	TRBV15	TRBJ2-2
TGTGCCAGCTCCCTGGGACAGATTTACGACTATGGCTACACCTTC	CASSLGQIYDYGYTF	TRBD1	-	TRBV18	TRBJ1-2
TGTGCCAGCAGGAATTGGGAGGACTACGAGCAGTACTTC	CASRNWEDYEQYF	-	-	TRBV6-1	TRBJ2-7
TGTGCCTTGTATAGCGCAGAGCAGTACTTC	CALYSAEQYF	-	-	TRBV30	TRBJ2-7
TGTGCCAGCAGCTGGACTAGCGGGGGTGATGAGCAGTTCTTC	CASSWTSGGDEQFF	TRBD2	-	TRBV7-3	TRBJ2-1